This TCR beta chain was captured in a study of shared clonotypes between healthy human individuals. The sequencing of unsorted PBMC DNA took place on ten immunoSEQ deep assay plates. TCRdb's copy holds only in-frame clones and misses some; the assay was immunoSEQ multiplex PCR. The sample includes 450,000 to 500,000 clones, 76% of them seen just once. V dropped 3 bases and J dropped 4; count of bases not matched to a gene: 1. The CDR3 runs to 14 residues. The V gene's germline CDR1 is LNHDA and CDR2 SQIVND (reference sequence). The clonotype comes from a woman between 40 and 50 years old in good health. Some clones in this sample may be carry-over from other donors' samples. Sequencing input: PBMCs. The chain couples TRBV19 to TRBJ1-5, with 9 bases that match TRBD1. CDR3 DNA: TGTGCCAGTAGTATGACAGGGGGGAATCAGCCCCAGCATTTT. This translates into CASSMTGGNQPQHF.